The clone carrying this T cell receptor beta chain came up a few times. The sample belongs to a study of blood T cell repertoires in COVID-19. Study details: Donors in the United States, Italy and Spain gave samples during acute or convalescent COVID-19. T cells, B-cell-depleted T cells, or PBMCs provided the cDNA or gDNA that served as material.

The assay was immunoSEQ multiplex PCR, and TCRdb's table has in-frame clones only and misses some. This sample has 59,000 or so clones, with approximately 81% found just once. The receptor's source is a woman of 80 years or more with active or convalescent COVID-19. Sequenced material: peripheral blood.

The chain's CDR3 is CASSQANSDTQYF. The CDR3 nucleotides read TGCGCCAGCAGCCAAGCAAACAGTGATACGCAGTATTTT. This rearrangement joins TRBV4-1 to TRBJ2-3; the D is unclear. The germline CDR1 and CDR2 sequences are MGHRA and YSYEKL. V was shortened by 1 base and J by 6 bases, with 8 bases between the two germline ends. This CDR3 is 13 amino acids long.